This T cell receptor (beta chain) was profiled in a study of regulatory T cells in long-lasting Graves disease. Study details: Newly diagnosed Graves' patients took antithyroid drugs under 3 months.

Germline CDR1 LNHDA, CDR2 SQIVND (reference sequence). V was shortened by 1 base and J by 4 bases, with 11 bases between the two germline ends. This CDR3 has 15 residues. Both iRepertoire HTBI primers and Arm-PCR of CDR3 regions were used to build the TCR beta libraries. TCRdb itself ran the multiplex PCR reads through MiXCR, one entry per CDR3 protein. Altogether hundreds of thousands of distinct CDR3 sequences are present, roughly 15% being singletons, with the ten largest covering around a sixth. A few counts support this clonotype. Noted time point: newly diagnosed GD, antithyroid drugs for less than 3 months. The TCR library was made from RNA extracted from PBMCs. These data were likewise used in another study, on T cells in Graves' hyperthyroidism and ophthalmopathy.

The sequencing here drew on peripheral blood mononuclear cells (PBMCs), taken at new diagnosis, from a patient treated with antithyroid drugs. This receptor was obtained from a woman aged 25 to 39 with Graves disease. The chain links TRBV19 to TRBJ1-5; tentative D call: TRBD1 (5 bases). CDR3 DNA: TGTGCCAGTAGTATAGTCCGGGGGTGGAATCAGCCCCAGCATTTT. Its protein product is CASSIVRGWNQPQHF.